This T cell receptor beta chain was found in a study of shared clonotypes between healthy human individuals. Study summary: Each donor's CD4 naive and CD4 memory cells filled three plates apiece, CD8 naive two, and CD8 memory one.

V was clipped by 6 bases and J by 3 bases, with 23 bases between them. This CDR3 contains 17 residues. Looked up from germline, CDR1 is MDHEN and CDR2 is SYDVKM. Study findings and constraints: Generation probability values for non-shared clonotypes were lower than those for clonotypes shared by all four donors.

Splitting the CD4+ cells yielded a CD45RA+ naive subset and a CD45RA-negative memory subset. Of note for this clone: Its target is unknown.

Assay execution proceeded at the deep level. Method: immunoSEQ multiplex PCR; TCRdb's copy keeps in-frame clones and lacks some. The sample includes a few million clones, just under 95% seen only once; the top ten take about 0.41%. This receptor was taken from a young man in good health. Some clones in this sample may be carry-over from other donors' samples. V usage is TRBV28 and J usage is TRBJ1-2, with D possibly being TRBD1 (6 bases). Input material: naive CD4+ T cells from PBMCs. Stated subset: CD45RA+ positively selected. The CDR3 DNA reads TGTGCCAGCAGGCCAGCAAGGACAGCCCTCAGGGACTATGGCTACACCTTC. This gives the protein CASRPARTALRDYGYTF.